The 26 T cell receptor beta chains below were found in one sample sequenced in a study of vaccination and CD4 T cells after COVID-19. Antigens of these TCRs are unknown. Treatment defined: roughly 11-day PBMC culture with coronavirus spike peptide pools or control peptides (ViraFEST assay). Sequencing of DNA taken from cultured CD4+ T cells relied on the Oncomine TCR Beta short-read assay. TCRdb processed the PCR reads anew with MiXCR; each CDR3 protein has one entry. The table has about 5,000 distinct CDR3 sequences, around 44% seen once. This specimen consisted of CD4+ T cells from blood, cultured in vitro, obtained after SARS-CoV-2 vaccination. These receptors were collected from a human donor who had recovered from COVID-19.

This chain connects TRBV15 to TRBJ2-1; TRBD2 matches 11 bases. The CDR3 extends over 16 amino acids. V trimming: 1 base; J trimming: 10 bases; junction bases outside the gene matches: 9. In germline, CDR1 is LNHNV, CDR2 YYDKDF (reference sequence). The CDR3 spells CATSRVRSLAGGEQFF. The DNA of the CDR3 is TGTGCCACCAGCAGAGTAAGGTCCCTAGCGGGGGGAGAGCAGTTCTTC.

The rearrangement uses TRBV29-1 and TRBJ1-2, with D possibly matching TRBD1 (5 bases). This CDR3 comprises 12 residues. Trimming stripped 4 bases from V and 4 bases from J, with 10 bases between. Germline V gene sequence: CDR1 SQVTM, CDR2 ANQGSEA. The CDR3 DNA is TGCAGCGTTGGGGGACTGTCCTATGGCTACACCTTC. It specifies CSVGGLSYGYTF.

The rearrangement uses TRBV20-1 and TRBJ2-5; perhaps TRBD2 as D (6 bases). CDR3 size: 13 residues. Germline values: CDR1 DFQATT, CDR2 SNEGSKA (reference sequence). V shed 5 bases and J shed 5 bases, with 15 bases lying between them. The CDR3 DNA follows: TGCAGTGCTCCGGGGGATGTAGTGGAGACCCAGTACTTC. This encodes CSAPGDVVETQYF.

The chain combines TRBV20-1 with TRBJ1-4; D not resolved. Trimming left V 1 base short and J 10 bases short, with 13 bases between. The CDR3 spans 13 residues. The germline gives CDR1 DFQATT, CDR2 SNEGSKA (reference sequence). The CDR3: CSARGAPGGKLFF. The CDR3 DNA is TGCAGTGCTAGAGGGGCTCCCGGCGGAAAACTGTTTTTT.

CDR3 amino acids: CASSVYSAGETQYF. DNA of the CDR3: TGTGCCAGTAGTGTATACTCCGCGGGGGAGACCCAGTACTTC. The chain combines TRBV19 with TRBJ2-5, with a possible D match to TRBD2 (6 bases). The CDR3 consists of 14 residues. The germline V and J ends were trimmed by 5 bases and 5 bases, with 15 bases remaining between them. Per the germline V gene, CDR1 is LNHDA and CDR2 is SQIVND (reference sequence).

There are a few counts of this clonotype. The V and J genes are TRBV10-1 and TRBJ2-3; D gene ambiguous. V shed 4 bases and J shed 1 base, with 6 bases lying between them. This CDR3 comprises 13 residues. In germline, CDR1 is WNHNN, CDR2 SYGVQD (reference sequence). This chain's CDR3 is CASSGAGTDTQYF. CDR3 in DNA: TGCGCCAGCAGTGGCGCAGGCACAGATACGCAGTATTTT.

By sample fraction, this clonotype is large (0.1 to 1%). V and J are TRBV7-9 and TRBJ2-3; possibly TRBD2 for D (6 bases). CDR1 and CDR2 from the germline V gene are SEHNR and FQNEAQ (reference sequence). V was pared by 5 bases and J by 2 bases, with 14 bases between. The CDR3 length is 15 residues. The CDR3 nucleotides are TGTGCCAGCAGCGATATCGGGAGAAACACAGATACGCAGTATTTT. Its translation is CASSDIGRNTDTQYF. Drawing the rest from reference TRBV7-9 and TRBJ2-3, the complete variable domain is DTGVSQNPRHKITKRGQNVTFRCDPISEHNRLYWYRQTLGQGPEFLTYFQNEAQLEKSRLLSDRFSAERPKGSFSTLEIQRTEQGDSAMYLCASSDIGRNTDTQYFGPGTRLTVL.

The chain has TRBV19 and TRBJ1-5; no clear D gene. Trimming shortened V by 2 bases and J by 4 bases, and 6 bases separated the two germline ends. Germline V gene lookup returns CDR1 LNHDA and CDR2 SQIVND (reference sequence). CDR3 length: 13 residues. CDR3: CASSIQTNQPQHF. The CDR3 DNA reads as TGTGCCAGTAGTATACAGACTAATCAGCCCCAGCATTTT.

The rearrangement links TRBV7-9 to TRBJ1-3; 9 bases line up with TRBD1. The CDR3 covers 18 residues. The germline gives CDR1 SEHNR, CDR2 FQNEAQ (reference sequence). V was clipped by 5 bases and J by 1 base; unmatched bases: 12. The CDR3 DNA is TGTGCCAGCAGCGCACCTCCGGGACAGGGTCGATCTGGAAACACCATATATTTT. This gives the protein CASSAPPGQGRSGNTIYF.

The chain couples TRBV7-9 to TRBJ1-2, with 7 bases identical to TRBD1. The CDR3 covers 17 residues. The J segment lost 7 bases and the V segment lost 6 bases, leaving 20 bases of the junction unmatched. CDR1 is SEHNR and CDR2 is FQNEAQ in the germline V gene (reference sequence). The CDR3 region is CASRDTGERSLIAGYTF. CDR3 bases: TGTGCCAGCAGGGATACAGGGGAGAGGAGTCTGATCGCTGGCTACACCTTC.

This clonotype was observed a handful of times. The V gene is TRBV3-1, the J gene TRBJ2-7; 7 nucleotides align to TRBD2. CDR3 size: 13 residues. Germline values: CDR1 LGHDT, CDR2 YNNKEL (reference sequence). J was trimmed by 8 bases and V by 0 bases; bases with no gene match: 4. The CDR3 spells CASSQDLGGKQYF. As DNA, the CDR3 is TGTGCCAGCAGCCAAGACTTGGGGGGGAAGCAGTACTTC.

Relative to its sample, this clonotype is medium-sized. The V and J genes are TRBV19 and TRBJ2-2; weak D call: TRBD2 (5 bases). Germline assignment: CDR1 LNHDA and CDR2 SQIVND (reference sequence). This CDR3 has 14 amino acids. V lost 11 bases and J 1 base, leaving 14 bases between the germline ends. The CDR3 reads CASRDPGNTGELFF. In nucleotides, the CDR3 is TGTGCCTCCCGGGATCCAGGGAACACCGGGGAGCTGTTTTTT.

The CDR3 sequence is CASSDTRDRARSTEAFF. The DNA of the CDR3 is TGTGCCAGCAGCGACACCCGGGACAGGGCGAGAAGCACTGAAGCTTTCTTT. The rearrangement links TRBV11-2 to TRBJ1-1; 9 nucleotides agree with TRBD1. CDR1 and CDR2 (germline): SGHAT, FQNNGV. There are 17 residues in the CDR3. After removal of 5 bases from V and 4 bases from J, the junction contained 14 bases not matched to a gene.

This sequence joins TRBV24-1 and TRBJ2-1; TRBD2 matches at 9 bases. V dropped 5 bases and J dropped 6; count of bases not matched to a gene: 10. This CDR3 spans 16 amino acids. The germline CDR1 and CDR2 sequences are KGHDR and SFDVKD. The CDR3 DNA reads as TGTGCCACCAGTGGTGTTCTAGCGGGAAGCATCAATGAGCAGTTCTTC. This encodes CATSGVLAGSINEQFF.

This clonotype was seen a few times. This chain connects TRBV20-1 to TRBJ2-3; 13 bases map to TRBD2. The germline V gene has CDR1 DFQATT and CDR2 SNEGSKA (reference sequence). The ends lost 4 bases at V and 11 bases at J; junction bases unmatched: 12. The CDR3 runs 15 residues. The CDR3 DNA is TGCAGTGCTACTCGACTAGCGGGAGGCCCAAAGGGGCAGTATTTT. This codes for CSATRLAGGPKGQYF.

The rearrangement links TRBV27 to TRBJ1-1; a possible D gene is TRBD1 (6 bases). Germline lookup yields CDR1 MNHEY and CDR2 SMNVEV (reference sequence). CDR3 length equals 15 residues. V lost 6 bases and J 1 base, leaving 15 bases between the germline ends. CDR3 nucleotides: TGTGCCAGCAGCCGAAACTTACAGGGGAACACTGAAGCTTTCTTT. Residues: CASSRNLQGNTEAFF.

This clonotype was counted a few times. The rearrangement links TRBV7-2 to TRBJ2-1; 11 bases match TRBD1. CDR3 length: 13 residues. The V and J ends lost 4 bases and 7 bases, in that order; junction bases with no gene match: 0. In germline, CDR1 is SGHTA, CDR2 FQGNSA. CDR3 nucleotides: TGTGCCAGCAGCTGGGACAGGGGGAATGAGCAGTTCTTC. Its protein product is CASSWDRGNEQFF. Based on the CDR3 plus reference TRBV7-2 and TRBJ2-1, the full variable domain is GAGVSQSPSNKVTEKGKDVELRCDPISGHTALYWYRQSLGQGLEFLIYFQGNSAPDKSGLPSDRFSAERTGGSVSTLTIQRTQQEDSAVYLCASSWDRGNEQFFGPGTRLTVL.

This chain links TRBV5-1 with TRBJ2-3; D could derive from TRBD1 or TRBD2 (5 bases each). CDR1 is SGHRS, CDR2 YFSETQ, per germline. The CDR3 runs 15 residues. The ends were cut back, 4 bases at V and 0 bases at J, with 12 bases in the middle. This CDR3 reads CASSPEGRSTDTQYF. The CDR3 nucleotides read TGCGCCAGCAGCCCCGAGGGGCGGAGCACAGATACGCAGTATTTT.

This clonotype has only a few counts. J is TRBJ2-7 and V is TRBV5-8; maybe TRBD2 (5 bases). Germline CDR1 reads SGHTS; CDR2 reads YDEGEE. The ends were cut back, 1 base at V and 1 base at J, with 9 bases in the middle. The CDR3 spans 14 residues. CDR3 sequence reads: CASSLSRRSYEQYF. CDR3 in DNA: TGTGCCAGCAGCTTGTCTAGGAGGTCCTACGAGCAGTACTTC.

This chain uses TRBV4-1 with TRBJ2-2; D is undetermined. Trimming removed 1 base from V and 4 bases from J, with 16 bases in between. The CDR3 is 17 residues long. Germline V gene sequence: CDR1 MGHRA, CDR2 YSYEKL. The CDR3 DNA follows: TGCGCCAGCAGCCAAGGCGTTGCCGCTCGGGCCACCGGGGAGCTGTTTTTT. Encoded protein: CASSQGVAARATGELFF.

V gene TRBV24-1 combines with J gene TRBJ2-5; 7 nucleotides agree with TRBD1. Germline assignment: CDR1 KGHDR and CDR2 SFDVKD. CDR3 length equals 16 residues. The ends lost 4 bases at V and 3 bases at J; junction bases unmatched: 10. The CDR3: CATSEPQGPIKETQYF. CDR3 nucleotide sequence: TGTGCCACCAGTGAACCACAGGGGCCAATAAAAGAGACCCAGTACTTC.

The rearrangement links TRBV7-9 to TRBJ2-5, with a weak D call TRBD2 (6 bases). Germline values: CDR1 SEHNR, CDR2 FQNEAQ (reference sequence). The V end lost 6 bases, the J end lost 4 bases, and 12 bases lay between the germline ends. The CDR3 is made up of 13 amino acids. In DNA form, the CDR3 reads TGTGCCAGCAGACGTCGGGAGTCAGAGACCCAGTACTTC. This sequence encodes CASRRRESETQYF. The full variable domain, rest sourced from reference TRBV7-9 and TRBJ2-5, is DTGVSQNPRHKITKRGQNVTFRCDPISEHNRLYWYRQTLGQGPEFLTYFQNEAQLEKSRLLSDRFSAERPKGSFSTLEIQRTEQGDSAMYLCASRRRESETQYFGPGTRLLVL.

The chain carries TRBV12-3 or TRBV12-4 and TRBJ2-7, with D unclear. CDR3 size: 13 residues. V was clipped by 2 bases and J by 4 bases, with 9 bases between them. The DNA of the CDR3 is TGTGCCAGCAGTTTACAGGCTGGATACGAGCAGTACTTC. It yields the protein CASSLQAGYEQYF.

This chain links TRBV28 with TRBJ2-2, with 11 bases fitting TRBD1. This CDR3 comprises 14 residues. V lost 10 bases to trimming and J lost 6 bases; unmatched junction nucleotides: 7. CDR1 is MDHEN, CDR2 SYDVKM, per germline. In nucleotides, the CDR3 is TGTGCCATCCGGGACAGGGGGTTTCCCGGGGAGCTGTTTTTT. Amino acids: CAIRDRGFPGELFF.

The rearrangement joins TRBV6-5 to TRBJ2-5; 7 bases match TRBD2. Per the germline V gene, CDR1 is MNHEY and CDR2 is SVGAGI. This CDR3 has 17 amino acids. The J segment lost 1 base and the V segment lost 2 bases, leaving 10 bases of the junction unmatched. The CDR3 DNA reads as TGTGCCAGCAGTTACCCCGCAGGCCGGACTAGCCAAGAGACCCAGTACTTC. Amino acids: CASSYPAGRTSQETQYF.

The gene calls are TRBV12-1 and TRBJ2-7. TRBV12-1 corresponds to a pseudogene. The CDR3 is 9 residues long. The CDR3: CATRGEQYF. CDR3 nucleotides: TGTGCCACCCGAGGAGAGCAGTACTTC.